The 24 T cell receptor beta chains in this list originate from one sample, sequenced in a study of T cell changes during pregnancy in multiple sclerosis. Generated by immunoSEQ multiplex PCR, the TCRdb table keeps only in-frame clones and is missing some. The sample carries roughly 35,000 clones, about 91% recorded once. The sample here was CD4+ T cells from peripheral blood mononuclear cells, taken after pregnancy. The source is a female donor with multiple sclerosis, enrolled in a pregnancy study.

This clone came up once. The chain employs TRBV2 and TRBJ1-2; D is undetermined. Germline V gene lookup returns CDR1 SNHLY and CDR2 FYNNEI. This CDR3 region has 13 residues. V shed 8 bases and J shed 3 bases, with 13 bases lying between them. CDR3 protein: CASQRVKDYGYTF. As DNA, the CDR3 is TGTGCCAGCCAGCGGGTAAAGGACTATGGCTACACCTTC.

This clone was seen a single time. The chain combines TRBV6-1 with TRBJ2-2, with unresolved D. The CDR3 covers 14 residues. Trimming stripped 4 bases from V and 4 bases from J, with 10 bases between. Germline V CDR1 and CDR2: MNHNS, SASEGT. CDR3 nucleotides: TGTGCCAGCAGTGCGGTAGCTCCCACCGGGGAGCTGTTTTTT. Residues: CASSAVAPTGELFF.

The chain has TRBV2 and TRBJ2-2; perhaps TRBD2 as D (6 bases). The V end lost 8 bases, the J end lost 3 bases, and 10 bases lay between the germline ends. Germline CDR1 reads SNHLY; CDR2 reads FYNNEI. The CDR3 length is 13 residues. The CDR3 reads CASSRDYTGELFF. CDR3 coding DNA: TGTGCCAGCTCCAGGGACTACACCGGGGAGCTGTTTTTT. The variable domain in full, with the rest retrieved from reference TRBV2 and TRBJ2-2, is EPEVTQTPSHQVTQMGQEVILRCVPISNHLYFYWYRQILGQKVEFLVSFYNNEISEKSEIFDDQFSVERPDGSNFTLKIRSTKLEDSAMYFCASSRDYTGELFFGEGSRLTVL.

This clone was counted between two and nine times. CDR3: CASSKSGITDTQYF. CDR3 in DNA: TGTGCCAGCAGTAAAAGCGGGATCACAGATACGCAGTATTTT. The J gene is TRBJ2-3, the V gene TRBV28, with TRBD2 matching over 7 bases. The CDR3 spans 14 residues. V shed 5 bases, J shed 2 bases, and the junction held 4 bases outside the gene matches. In germline, CDR1 is MDHEN, CDR2 SYDVKM.

This chain joins TRBV30 and TRBJ1-4; no clear D gene. This CDR3 is 11 amino acids long. The germline V gene encodes CDR1 GTSNPN and CDR2 SVGIG (reference sequence). V was cut by 3 bases and J by 8 bases, with 7 bases left in between. The chain's CDR3 is CAWRAEEKLFF. CDR3 in DNA: TGTGCCTGGAGGGCGGAGGAAAAACTGTTTTTT.

This clone was picked up a small number of times. The chain carries TRBV5-1 and TRBJ2-7; tentatively, D is TRBD1 (6 bases). Trimming took off 2 bases at V and 4 bases at J, with 13 bases between the two ends. This CDR3 is built from 14 residues. The germline V gene encodes CDR1 SGHRS and CDR2 YFSETQ. CDR3 amino acids: CASSFMGQGYEQYF. The DNA for the CDR3 is TGCGCCAGCAGCTTCATGGGACAAGGATACGAGCAGTACTTC. Combining the CDR3 with reference TRBV5-1 and TRBJ2-7 gives the whole variable domain KAGVTQTPRYLIKTRGQQVTLSCSPISGHRSVSWYQQTPGQGLQFLFEYFSETQRNKGNFPGRFSGRQFSNSRSEMNVSTLELGDSALYLCASSFMGQGYEQYFGPGTRLTVT.

This sequence joins TRBV2 and TRBJ1-4, with a tentative D call TRBD1 (5 bases). Germline loops: CDR1 SNHLY, CDR2 FYNNEI. The CDR3 covers 15 residues. V lost 4 bases to trimming and J lost 2 bases, with 11 bases between them. The CDR3 coding sequence is TGTGCCAGCAGTGCGGGGGGAAGGACTAATGAAAAACTGTTTTTT. The encoded protein is CASSAGGRTNEKLFF. The whole variable domain, remainder taken from reference TRBV2 and TRBJ1-4, is EPEVTQTPSHQVTQMGQEVILRCVPISNHLYFYWYRQILGQKVEFLVSFYNNEISEKSEIFDDQFSVERPDGSNFTLKIRSTKLEDSAMYFCASSAGGRTNEKLFFGSGTQLSVL.

A single count supports this clone. V gene TRBV6-1 combines with J gene TRBJ2-5; no clear D gene. V was pared by 7 bases and J by 14 bases, with 20 bases between. The CDR3 contains 12 residues. Germline lookup yields CDR1 MNHNS and CDR2 SASEGT. CDR3 loop: CASNPARRQTYF. CDR3 coding DNA: TGTGCCAGCAACCCGGCAAGAAGGCAGACATACTTC.

This clone was detected a few times. The chain employs TRBV25-1 and TRBJ1-3; D perhaps matches TRBD1 (6 bases). V was pared by 9 bases and J by 0 bases, with 12 bases between. Germline V lookup: CDR1 MGHDK, CDR2 SYGVNS. The CDR3 consists of 14 residues. The CDR3 here is CASRQAGSGNTIYF. The CDR3 DNA sequence: TGTGCCAGTCGACAGGCCGGCTCTGGAAACACCATATATTTT.

About this clone: This specimen includes other DNA sequences encoding the same CDR3. V usage is TRBV28 and J usage is TRBJ1-5; 9 bases fit TRBD1. With V trimmed by 5 bases and J by 6 bases, 5 bases remained unmatched. The CDR3 runs 14 residues. Per germline, CDR1 MDHEN and CDR2 SYDVKM. The CDR3 spells CASSLRQGGQPQHF. The CDR3 DNA is TGTGCCAGCAGTCTGCGACAGGGGGGTCAGCCCCAGCATTTT.

The V gene is TRBV18, the J gene TRBJ2-2, with TRBD1 identical over 8 bases. Germline CDR1 reads KGHSH; CDR2 reads LQKENI. Trimming cost V 6 bases and J 1 base; bases outside gene matches: 4. The CDR3 contains 15 residues. The CDR3, as DNA: TGTGCCAGCTCTTCCGGGACAGGGAACACCGGGGAGCTGTTTTTT. Amino acid sequence: CASSSGTGNTGELFF. The entire variable domain, with the rest obtained from reference TRBV18 and TRBJ2-2, is as follows: NAGVMQNPRHLVRRRGQEARLRCSPMKGHSHVYWYRQLPEEGLKFMVYLQKENIIDESGMPKERFSAEFPKEGPSILRIQQVVRGDSAAYFCASSSGTGNTGELFFGEGSRLTVL.

This sequence joins TRBV2 and TRBJ1-2; D is undetermined. The germline V gene encodes CDR1 SNHLY and CDR2 FYNNEI. The CDR3 has 14 residues. V lost 0 bases to trimming and J lost 0 bases, with 5 bases between them. The CDR3 DNA follows: TGTGCCAGCAGTGAAGCCGAGTCTAACTATGGCTACACCTTC. Translated: CASSEAESNYGYTF.

This chain connects TRBV10-1 to TRBJ2-1; 9 bases are a match to TRBD2. Germline CDR1 and CDR2: WNHNN and SYGVQD (reference sequence). The V gene end was trimmed by 3 bases and the J gene end by 5 bases; junction bases not matched to a gene: 8. CDR3 length: 16 residues. The CDR3 DNA reads as TGCGCCAGCAGTGACATAGCGGGAGTAGGAGACAATGAGCAGTTCTTC. Translating it yields CASSDIAGVGDNEQFF.

The chain recombines TRBV7-2 with TRBJ2-3; D is perhaps TRBD2 (7 bases). This CDR3 has 12 residues. V dropped 6 bases and J dropped 11 bases, with 15 bases sitting between them. The V gene's germline CDR1 is SGHTA and CDR2 FQGNSA. CDR3 residues: CASSSGLGGQYF. The CDR3 DNA sequence: TGTGCCAGCAGTTCCGGACTAGGGGGGCAGTATTTT.

The gene calls are TRBV5-1 and TRBJ2-7, with 7 positions matching TRBD1. CDR3 size: 14 residues. V shed 3 bases and J 2 bases; nucleotides not matched to a gene: 5. The V gene's germline CDR1 is SGHRS and CDR2 YFSETQ. CDR3 in DNA: TGCGCCAGCAGCTGGGGACAGTCAGCCTACGAGCAGTACTTC. Protein sequence: CASSWGQSAYEQYF.

This clone was observed a single time. This chain connects TRBV19 to TRBJ2-7; possible D gene TRBD2, 5 bases. Germline V gene sequence: CDR1 LNHDA, CDR2 SQIVND (reference sequence). Trimming took off 3 bases at V and 4 bases at J, with 10 bases between the two ends. The CDR3 length is 13 residues. In nucleotides, the CDR3 is TGTGCCAGTAGTATTAGGGAGCGGTACGAGCAGTACTTC. It encodes CASSIRERYEQYF.

The chain carries TRBV19 and TRBJ1-2, with 7 bases lining up with TRBD1. Germline CDR1 is LNHDA and CDR2 is SQIVND (reference sequence). This CDR3 comprises 11 residues. The ends lost 7 bases at V and 6 bases at J; junction bases unmatched: 2. CDR3 bases: TGTGCCAGTACTGACAGGGATGGCTACACCTTC. As protein: CASTDRDGYTF.

CDR3 amino acids: CASGGAGRNEQFF. Written as DNA, the CDR3 is TGTGCCAGCGGGGGGGCGGGGCGGAATGAGCAGTTCTTC. This sequence joins TRBV6-5 and TRBJ2-1; D might be TRBD2 (7 bases). The CDR3 sequence is 13 residues long. CDR1 and CDR2 (germline): MNHEY, SVGAGI. Trimming took 8 bases from V and 7 from J, leaving 15 bases between them.

The chain employs TRBV4-3 and TRBJ2-3; the match to TRBD2 covers 8 bases. Germline trimming cut 1 base from V and 1 base from J; bases unmatched to any gene: 1. The CDR3 covers 15 residues. CDR1 and CDR2 from the germline V gene are LGHNA and YSLEER. CDR3 protein: CASSQVSGGTDTQYF. CDR3 coding DNA: TGCGCCAGCAGCCAAGTTAGCGGGGGCACAGATACGCAGTATTTT.

The chain combines TRBV30 with TRBJ1-2; the D is unclear. Germline-derived CDR1 and CDR2 are GTSNPN and SVGIG (reference sequence). The CDR3 is 13 amino acids. Trimming shortened V by 1 base and J by 6 bases, and 12 bases separated the two germline ends. The CDR3 DNA reads as TGTGCCTGGAGTGGGGAGGGCGGCAATGGCTACACCTTC. It translates to CAWSGEGGNGYTF.

This rearrangement joins TRBV27 to TRBJ2-5; weak D call: TRBD2 (5 bases). From germline, CDR1 is MNHEY and CDR2 SMNVEV (reference sequence). Between the trimmed V and J ends, which lost 2 bases and 5 bases, there was a span of 9 bases. The CDR3 covers 13 residues. The CDR3 nucleotides are TGTGCCAGCAGTTTAGCGGGTTTCGAGACCCAGTACTTC. It codes for CASSLAGFETQYF.

Notes on this clone: A junction boundary mismatches the germline segment, possibly from a read error. The chain carries TRBV5-1 and TRBJ2-1; 9 bases map to TRBD2. The CDR3 covers 13 residues. In germline, CDR1 is SGHRS, CDR2 YFSETQ. As DNA, the CDR3 is TGCGCCAGCAGCGCGACTAGCGGACCCAGTGTTGTCTTC. Its translation: CASSATSGPSVVF.

The V call is TRBV18, the J call TRBJ2-3, with D perhaps TRBD2 (6 bases). V lost 3 bases to trimming and J lost 4 bases, with 14 bases between them. CDR3 size: 15 residues. Germline V gives CDR1 KGHSH, CDR2 LQKENI. The CDR3 protein is CASSPTERRADTQYF. CDR3 nucleotide sequence: TGTGCCAGCTCACCGACAGAGAGGAGGGCAGATACGCAGTATTTT.

The chain couples TRBV7-3 to TRBJ2-3; possible D gene TRBD1, 6 bases. This CDR3 has 14 residues. CDR1 is SGHTA and CDR2 is FQGTGA in the germline V gene. The germline V and J ends were trimmed by 4 bases and 1 base, with 9 bases remaining between them. The CDR3 DNA sequence: TGTGCCAGCAGCTCGGGACAACGCACAGATACGCAGTATTTT. This gives the protein CASSSGQRTDTQYF.